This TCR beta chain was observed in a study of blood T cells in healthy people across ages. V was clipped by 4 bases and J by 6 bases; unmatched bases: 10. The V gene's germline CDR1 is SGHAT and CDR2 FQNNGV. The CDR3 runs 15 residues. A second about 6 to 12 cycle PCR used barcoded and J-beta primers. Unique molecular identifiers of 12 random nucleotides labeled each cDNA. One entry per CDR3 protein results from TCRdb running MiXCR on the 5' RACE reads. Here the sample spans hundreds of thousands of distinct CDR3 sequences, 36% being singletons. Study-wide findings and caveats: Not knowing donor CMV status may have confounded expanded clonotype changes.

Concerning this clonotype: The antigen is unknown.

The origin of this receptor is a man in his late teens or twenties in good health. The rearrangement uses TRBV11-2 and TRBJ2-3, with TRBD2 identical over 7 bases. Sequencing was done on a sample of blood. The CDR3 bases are TGTGCCAGCAGCTCCACGGGGGAAGCGGGGGATACGCAGTATTTT. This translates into CASSSTGEAGDTQYF.